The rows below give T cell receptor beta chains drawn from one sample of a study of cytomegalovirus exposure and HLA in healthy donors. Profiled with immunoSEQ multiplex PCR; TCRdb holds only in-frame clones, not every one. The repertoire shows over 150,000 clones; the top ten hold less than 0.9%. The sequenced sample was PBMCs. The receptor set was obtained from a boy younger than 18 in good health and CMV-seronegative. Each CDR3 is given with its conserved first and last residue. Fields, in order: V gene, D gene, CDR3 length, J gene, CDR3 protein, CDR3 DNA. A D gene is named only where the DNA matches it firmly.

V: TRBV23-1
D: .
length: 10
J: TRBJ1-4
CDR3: CASRLEKLFF
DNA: TGCGCCAGCAGACTAGAAAAACTGTTTTTT

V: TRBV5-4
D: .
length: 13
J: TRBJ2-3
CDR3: CASSFPSTDTQYF
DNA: TGTGCCAGCAGCTTCCCTAGCACAGATACGCAGTATTTT

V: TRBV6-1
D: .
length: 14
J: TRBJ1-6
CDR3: CASSTGMYNSPLHF
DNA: TGTGCCAGCAGCACAGGGATGTATAATTCACCCCTCCACTTT

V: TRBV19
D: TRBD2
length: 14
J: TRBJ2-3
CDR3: CASSIGGAKDTQYF
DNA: TGTGCCAGTAGTATCGGGGGGGCCAAAGATACGCAGTATTTT

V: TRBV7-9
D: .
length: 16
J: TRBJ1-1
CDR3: CASSLYGGMMNTEAFF
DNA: TGTGCCAGCAGCTTATACGGGGGAATGATGAACACTGAAGCTTTCTTT

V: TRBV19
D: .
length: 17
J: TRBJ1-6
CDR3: CASSTLYREANNSPLHF
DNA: TGTGCCAGTAGTACTCTATACAGGGAAGCGAATAATTCACCCCTCCACTTT

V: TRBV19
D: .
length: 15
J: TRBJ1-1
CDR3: CASSSGHQVNTEAFF
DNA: TGTGCCAGTAGCTCAGGACACCAGGTGAACACTGAAGCTTTCTTT

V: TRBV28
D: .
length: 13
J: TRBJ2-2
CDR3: CASSLSQTGELFF
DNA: TGTGCCAGCAGTTTATCACAAACCGGGGAGCTGTTTTTT

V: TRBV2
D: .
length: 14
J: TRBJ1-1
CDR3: CASSDSVVDTEAFF
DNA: TGTGCCAGCAGTGACTCGGTGGTAGACACTGAAGCTTTCTTT

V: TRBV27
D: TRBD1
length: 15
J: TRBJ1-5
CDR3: CASSPGQGDHQPQHF
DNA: TGTGCCAGCTCTCCGGGACAGGGGGATCATCAGCCCCAGCATTTT

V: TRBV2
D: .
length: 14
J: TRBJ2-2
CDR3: CASSEGSYVGELFF
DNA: TGTGCCAGCAGTGAGGGCAGTTACGTCGGGGAGCTGTTTTTT

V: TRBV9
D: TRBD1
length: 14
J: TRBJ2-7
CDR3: CASSSTPGGYEQYF
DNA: TGTGCCAGCAGCAGTACCCCAGGGGGATACGAGCAGTACTTC

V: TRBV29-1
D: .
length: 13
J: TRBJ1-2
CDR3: CSVEMGVDYGYTF
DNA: TGCAGCGTTGAAATGGGAGTTGACTATGGCTACACCTTC

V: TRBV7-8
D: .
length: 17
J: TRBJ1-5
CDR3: CASSLMVGQLRVEPQHF
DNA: TGTGCCAGCAGCTTAATGGTCGGACAGCTCCGGGTGGAGCCCCAGCATTTT

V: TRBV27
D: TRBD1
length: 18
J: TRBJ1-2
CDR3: CASRQTPDRQGRPRGYTF
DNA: TGTGCCAGCAGACAAACCCCCGACCGACAGGGGCGTCCTAGGGGCTACACCTTC

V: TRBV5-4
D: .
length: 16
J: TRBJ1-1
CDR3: CASSRTATTGNTEAFF
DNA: TGTGCCAGCAGCCGGACAGCAACCACGGGGAACACTGAAGCTTTCTTT

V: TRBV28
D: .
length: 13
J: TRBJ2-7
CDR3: CASSPTGYYEQYF
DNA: TGTGCCAGCAGCCCTACCGGGTACTACGAGCAGTACTTC

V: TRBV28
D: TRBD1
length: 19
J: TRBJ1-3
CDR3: CASSSPDPGQTLSGNTIYF
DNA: TGTGCCAGCAGTTCCCCCGACCCGGGACAGACCCTCTCTGGAAACACCATATATTTT

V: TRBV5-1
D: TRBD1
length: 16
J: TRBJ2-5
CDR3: CASRWGQGQGGETQYF
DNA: TGCGCCAGCAGGTGGGGACAGGGCCAAGGGGGAGAGACCCAGTACTTC

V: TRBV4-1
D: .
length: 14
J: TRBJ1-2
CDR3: CASSEVSSNYGYTF
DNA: TGCGCCAGCAGTGAGGTCTCCAGCAACTATGGCTACACCTTC

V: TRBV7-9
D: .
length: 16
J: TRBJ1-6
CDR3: CASSFSVGRNNSPLHF
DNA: TGTGCCAGCAGCTTCTCGGTCGGTCGCAATAATTCACCCCTCCACTTT

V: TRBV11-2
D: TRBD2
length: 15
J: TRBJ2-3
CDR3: CASSLARAGEDTQYF
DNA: TGTGCCAGCAGCTTAGCGAGAGCGGGGGAGGATACGCAGTATTTT

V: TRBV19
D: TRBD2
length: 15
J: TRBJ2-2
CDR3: CASHIGLAGTGELFF
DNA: TGTGCCAGTCACATAGGACTAGCGGGCACCGGGGAGCTGTTTTTT

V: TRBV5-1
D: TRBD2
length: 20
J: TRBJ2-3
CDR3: CASSLGSLLAGGRGTDTQYF
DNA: TGCGCCAGCAGCTTGGGGTCCCTTCTAGCGGGGGGGCGAGGGACAGATACGCAGTATTTT

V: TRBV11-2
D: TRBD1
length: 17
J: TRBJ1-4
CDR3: CASSLVTGGIVNEKLFF
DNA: TGTGCCAGCAGCTTAGTGACAGGGGGCATCGTTAATGAAAAACTGTTTTTT

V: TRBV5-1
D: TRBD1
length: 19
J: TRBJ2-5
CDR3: CASSLAWTGVGEYQETQYF
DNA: TGCGCCAGCAGCTTGGCCTGGACAGGGGTTGGGGAGTACCAAGAGACCCAGTACTTC

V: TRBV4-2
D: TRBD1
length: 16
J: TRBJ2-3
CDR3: CASSVATGGGSDTQYF
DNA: TGTGCCAGCAGCGTCGCCACAGGGGGAGGCTCAGATACGCAGTATTTT

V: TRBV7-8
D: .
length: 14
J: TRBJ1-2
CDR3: CASSLAAAGEGYTF
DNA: TGTGCCAGCAGCTTAGCGGCGGCAGGGGAAGGCTACACCTTC

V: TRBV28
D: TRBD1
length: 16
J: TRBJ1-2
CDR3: CASSPTNRGVSYGYTF
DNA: TGTGCCAGCAGTCCCACCAACAGGGGAGTGAGCTATGGCTACACCTTC

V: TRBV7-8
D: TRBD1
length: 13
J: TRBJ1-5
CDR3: CATQGTGGQPQHF
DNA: TGTGCCACCCAAGGGACAGGGGGTCAGCCCCAGCATTTT

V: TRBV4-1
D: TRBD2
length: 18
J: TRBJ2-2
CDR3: CASSQMSGGGRDTGELFF
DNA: TGCGCCAGCAGCCAAATGAGCGGGGGGGGCAGGGACACCGGGGAGCTGTTTTTT

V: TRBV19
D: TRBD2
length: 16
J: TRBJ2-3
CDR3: CASSIWEGTRTDTQYF
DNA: TGTGCCAGTAGTATATGGGAGGGAACGCGCACAGATACGCAGTATTTT

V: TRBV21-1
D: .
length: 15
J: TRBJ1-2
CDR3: CASSTKDRVWWGYTF
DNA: TGTGCCAGCAGCACCAAAGACAGAGTATGGTGGGGCTACACCTTC

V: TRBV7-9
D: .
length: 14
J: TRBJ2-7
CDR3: CASSLVPGYHEQYF
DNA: TGTGCCAGCAGCTTGGTCCCGGGATACCACGAGCAGTACTTC

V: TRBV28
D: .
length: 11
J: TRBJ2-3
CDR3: CASSSADTQYF
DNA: TGTGCCAGCAGTTCAGCAGATACGCAGTATTTT

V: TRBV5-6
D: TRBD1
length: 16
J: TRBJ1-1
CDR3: CASSPDRVEMGTEAFF
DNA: TGTGCCAGCAGCCCCGACAGGGTTGAAATGGGGACTGAAGCTTTCTTT

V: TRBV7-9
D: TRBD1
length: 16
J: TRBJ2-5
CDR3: CASSPWTGDSKETQYF
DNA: TGTGCCAGCAGCCCGTGGACAGGGGACAGCAAAGAGACCCAGTACTTC

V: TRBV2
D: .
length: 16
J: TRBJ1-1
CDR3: CASSGLWDNMNTEAFF
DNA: TGTGCCAGCAGTGGGTTATGGGACAACATGAACACTGAAGCTTTCTTT

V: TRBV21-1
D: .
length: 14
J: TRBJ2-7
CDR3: CASSNGGGAVEQYF
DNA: TGTGCCAGCAGCAACGGCGGGGGGGCGGTCGAGCAGTACTTC

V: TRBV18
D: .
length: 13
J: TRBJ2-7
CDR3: CASEQGNGDEQYF
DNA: TGTGCCAGCGAGCAGGGAAATGGTGACGAGCAGTACTTC

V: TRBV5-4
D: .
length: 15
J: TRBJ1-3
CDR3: CASSLPGTSGNTIYF
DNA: TGTGCCAGCAGCTTGCCCGGGACTTCTGGAAACACCATATATTTT

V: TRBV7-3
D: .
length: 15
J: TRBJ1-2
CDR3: CASSPSPDRSHGYTF
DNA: TGTGCCAGCAGCCCTTCCCCTGACAGGTCTCATGGCTACACCTTC

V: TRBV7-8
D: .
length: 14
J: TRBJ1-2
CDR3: CASSLSGHRNGYTF
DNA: TGTGCCAGCAGCTTATCAGGCCACCGGAATGGCTACACCTTC

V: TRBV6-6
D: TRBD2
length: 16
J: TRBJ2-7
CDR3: CASSYPESGGRYEQYF
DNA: TGTGCCAGCAGTTACCCGGAAAGCGGGGGACGATACGAGCAGTACTTC

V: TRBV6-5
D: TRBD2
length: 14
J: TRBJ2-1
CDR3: CASSGGGASWEQFF
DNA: TGTGCCAGCAGCGGCGGGGGGGCTTCCTGGGAGCAGTTCTTC

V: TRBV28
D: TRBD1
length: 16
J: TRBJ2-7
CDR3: CASSTFGTGRSYEQYF
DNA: TGTGCCAGCAGTACCTTTGGGACAGGGAGGTCCTACGAGCAGTACTTC

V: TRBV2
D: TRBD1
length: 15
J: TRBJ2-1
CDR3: CASSPRDRSFHEQFF
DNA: TGTGCCAGCAGCCCCCGGGACAGGAGTTTCCATGAGCAGTTCTTC